The 19 T cell receptor beta chains reported below all come from one sample, sequenced in a study of T cells after yellow fever vaccination. TCRdb reprocessed the 5' RACE reads via MiXCR and lists one record per CDR3 protein. The sample carries hundreds of thousands of distinct CDR3 sequences, around a fifth recorded once. The source was PBMCs, collected approximately 22 days after the first yellow fever vaccination. These receptors originate from a man between 18 and 29 years old who received the YFV17D yellow fever vaccine.

This clonotype has just a few counts. The chain carries TRBV6-1 and TRBJ1-2; D is unclear. The CDR3 length is 13 residues. V was shortened by 3 bases and J by 4 bases, with 9 bases between the two germline ends. Germline V gene data show CDR1 as MNHNS and CDR2 as SASEGT. In nucleotides, the CDR3 is TGTGCCAGCAGTGATCCCGAAACCTATGGCTACACCTTC. Its protein product is CASSDPETYGYTF.

This clonotype showed up just a few times. The gene calls are TRBV5-1 and TRBJ2-3; 8 bases fit TRBD1. With 0 bases clipped from V and 4 bases from J, the junction kept 4 bases outside the gene matches. The germline V gene has CDR1 SGHRS and CDR2 YFSETQ. This CDR3 has 15 amino acids. The CDR3 spells CASSLGQGNADTQYF. Written as DNA, the CDR3 is TGCGCCAGCAGCTTGGGACAGGGGAACGCAGATACGCAGTATTTT.

This clonotype was seen a few times. The V gene is TRBV19, the J gene TRBJ2-6, with unresolved D. Trimming cost V 0 bases and J 3 bases, with 12 bases left between them. The CDR3 runs 17 residues. Germline values: CDR1 LNHDA, CDR2 SQIVND (reference sequence). CDR3 sequence reads: CASSIEPATLGANVLTF. The DNA for the CDR3 is TGTGCCAGTAGTATAGAACCAGCTACCCTTGGGGCCAACGTCCTGACTTTC.

This chain links TRBV10-3 with TRBJ1-1; D not resolved. This CDR3 is 14 amino acids long. Germline loops: CDR1 ENHRY, CDR2 SYGVKD. Trimming took 5 bases from V and 5 from J, leaving 15 bases between them. Here the CDR3 DNA reads TGTGCCATCAGTCCCTGGGCTGTGGTAACTGAAGCTTTCTTT. Its protein is CAISPWAVVTEAFF.

This clonotype was picked up a small number of times. The chain uses TRBV24-1 and TRBJ1-1; TRBD1 might be the D (6 bases). The CDR3 has 14 amino acids. V lost 4 bases, J lost 11 bases, and 19 bases lay in between. Germline CDR1 and CDR2: KGHDR and SFDVKD. CDR3 amino acids: CATSEYTTGSWAFF. The CDR3 DNA follows: TGTGCCACCAGTGAATATACCACAGGGTCTTGGGCTTTCTTT.

This rearrangement joins TRBV4-1 to TRBJ2-1; 7 positions agree with TRBD2. The CDR3 length is 13 residues. Germline V lookup: CDR1 MGHRA, CDR2 YSYEKL. V shed 0 bases, J shed 9 bases, and the junction held 2 bases outside the gene matches. The DNA for the CDR3 is TGCGCCAGCAGCCAAGAAGGCGGGGGTGAGCAGTTCTTC. Amino acid sequence: CASSQEGGGEQFF.

A few counts support this clonotype. This sequence joins TRBV7-2 and TRBJ2-7, with D tentatively TRBD1 (5 bases). Germline CDR1 and CDR2: SGHTA and FQGNSA. CDR3 length equals 15 residues. V was cut by 2 bases and J by 0 bases, with 11 bases left in between. The CDR3 loop reads CASSLSSGFSYEQYF. In nucleotides, the CDR3 is TGTGCCAGCAGCTTAAGCTCAGGGTTCTCCTACGAGCAGTACTTC.

This clonotype was observed a few times. The gene calls are TRBV7-2 and TRBJ1-6; D not resolved. Germline values: CDR1 SGHTA, CDR2 FQGNSA. The CDR3 loop spans 14 amino acids. Trimming removed 1 base at V and 14 bases at J, with 15 bases between. The DNA for the CDR3 is TGTGCCAGCAGCTTAGTCGCAGGAGGGCTCGCCCTCCACTTT. Its protein is CASSLVAGGLALHF.

Only a few counts were recorded for this clonotype. The V call is TRBV5-5, the J call TRBJ1-5; a weak D match, TRBD1 (5 bases). Deletions cut 0 bases from V and 3 bases from J, with 10 bases between. The CDR3 is 15 residues long. Looked up from germline, CDR1 is SGHKS and CDR2 is YYEKEE (reference sequence). The CDR3 is CASSLGATDNQPQHF. The CDR3 coding sequence is TGTGCCAGCAGCTTGGGCGCGACAGACAATCAGCCCCAGCATTTT.

The gene calls are TRBV7-9 and TRBJ2-5; 9 nucleotides line up with TRBD1. CDR3 size: 15 residues. Germline V gene sequence: CDR1 SEHNR, CDR2 FQNEAQ (reference sequence). V lost 5 bases and J lost 2; bases outside the gene matches: 6. CDR3: CASSPRTGVQETQYF. DNA for the CDR3: TGTGCCAGCAGCCCGCGGACAGGGGTTCAAGAGACCCAGTACTTC.

V gene TRBV27 combines with J gene TRBJ2-7, with 10 bases fitting TRBD1. The CDR3 is 14 residues long. Germline assignment: CDR1 MNHEY and CDR2 SMNVEV (reference sequence). V lost 5 bases to trimming and J lost 5 bases; unmatched junction nucleotides: 6. The CDR3 coding sequence is TGTGCCAGCAGTCCTACGACAGGGGGCCACGAGCAGTACTTC. Encoded protein: CASSPTTGGHEQYF.

This clonotype turned up a few times. The genes are TRBV6-5 and TRBJ1-1; perhaps TRBD1 as D (5 bases). The germline V and J ends were trimmed by 2 bases and 1 base, with 11 bases remaining between them. There are 15 residues in the CDR3. CDR1 is MNHEY and CDR2 is SVGAGI in the germline V gene. This CDR3 reads CASSYAPGRNTEAFF. The CDR3 nucleotides read TGTGCCAGCAGTTACGCCCCGGGGCGGAACACTGAAGCTTTCTTT.

The rearrangement links TRBV27 to TRBJ1-1, with a weak D call TRBD1 (5 bases). The CDR3 length is 14 residues. The ends were cut back, 8 bases at V and 3 bases at J, with 16 bases in the middle. The germline CDR1 and CDR2 sequences are MNHEY and SMNVEV (reference sequence). As DNA, the CDR3 is TGTGCCAGCCGGGAAGCAGGGATTTACACTGAAGCTTTCTTT. Protein product: CASREAGIYTEAFF.

This clonotype has just one count. J is TRBJ1-1 and V is TRBV12-3 or TRBV12-4, with 7 bases lining up with TRBD1. The CDR3 covers 13 residues. V shed 6 bases and J 7 bases; nucleotides not matched to a gene: 8. The CDR3 region is CASRGGQRFEAFF. In DNA form, the CDR3 reads TGTGCCAGCAGGGGGGGACAGCGGTTTGAAGCTTTCTTT.

The rearrangement links TRBV6-1 to TRBJ2-1; D unclear. Per the germline V gene, CDR1 is MNHNS and CDR2 is SASEGT. V lost 5 bases to trimming and J lost 13 bases, with 24 bases between them. The CDR3 sequence is 15 residues long. This chain's CDR3 is CASSKTNTALTPQFF. CDR3 coding DNA: TGTGCCAGCAGTAAAACAAACACCGCCCTGACTCCACAGTTCTTC.

This clonotype was seen only a few times. The V call is TRBV5-1, the J call TRBJ1-4, with D unclear. The V and J ends lost 2 bases and 8 bases respectively, with 19 bases between them. The germline gives CDR1 SGHRS, CDR2 YFSETQ. The CDR3 spans 16 residues. The chain's CDR3 is CASSLTYSYSQEKLFF. Written as DNA, the CDR3 is TGCGCCAGCAGCTTAACTTACTCTTACAGTCAAGAAAAACTGTTTTTT.

This clonotype turned up a few times. This chain connects TRBV7-9 to TRBJ2-3, with D hard to call. From germline, CDR1 is SEHNR and CDR2 FQNEAQ (reference sequence). CDR3 length equals 14 residues. Trimming left V 5 bases short and J 5 bases short, with 14 bases between. The CDR3 DNA is TGTGCCAGCAGCGCCCCCGTGGCCGTAGATACGCAGTATTTT. Amino acid sequence: CASSAPVAVDTQYF.

This clonotype was detected only a few times. The CDR3 nucleotides are TGCGCCAGCAGCCAGGCAAATACAGATACGCAGTATTTT. This gives the protein CASSQANTDTQYF. This rearrangement joins TRBV4-3 to TRBJ2-3, with unresolved D. V dropped 3 bases and J dropped 3 bases, with 7 bases sitting between them. The CDR3 length is 13 residues. Germline CDR1 reads LGHNA; CDR2 reads YSLEER.

This clonotype appeared a few times. The chain couples TRBV7-9 to TRBJ2-1; 10 bases align to TRBD2. The CDR3 has 16 residues. Germline trimming cut 3 bases from V and 7 bases from J; bases unmatched to any gene: 9. The germline gives CDR1 SEHNR, CDR2 FQNEAQ (reference sequence). Written as DNA, the CDR3 is TGTGCCAGCAGCTTCCCACTAGCGGGGATGGTAAATGAGCAGTTCTTC. Translation: CASSFPLAGMVNEQFF.